This T cell receptor (beta chain) was obtained from a study of sequential checkpoint blockade in melanoma. Study background: Arm A got nivolumab then ipilimumab; arm B the reverse, 1:1. TCRβ was sequenced from DNA of about 94 pretreatment tumors.

By its share, this clone is medium-sized. Its antigen is unidentified. The V gene lost 8 bases and the J gene lost 0 bases, with 14 bases spanning the gap. Looked up from germline, CDR1 is LNHDA and CDR2 is SQIVND (reference sequence). The CDR3 runs to 15 residues. Findings of the study overall: Mutational load did not correlate with tumor T-cell fraction or clonality.

The treatment denotes: randomized to nivolumab then ipilimumab (arm A) or the reverse (arm B). The data were produced by immunoSEQ multiplex PCR, yet TCRdb's version contains in-frame clones alone and is incomplete. In the table there are about 3,500 clones, 20% to 25% of which are singletons. The sequence was collected from a human patient with melanoma. Some clones in this sample may be carry-over from other donors' samples. Sequenced material: tumor tissue (inferred from file names), taken from a patient given nivolumab and ipilimumab in sequence. The gene calls are TRBV19 and TRBJ2-1; D possibly corresponds to TRBD1 (6 bases). The CDR3 protein is CASAKGVSSYNEQFF. CDR3 coding DNA: TGTGCCAGTGCCAAGGGGGTCAGCTCCTACAATGAGCAGTTCTTC.